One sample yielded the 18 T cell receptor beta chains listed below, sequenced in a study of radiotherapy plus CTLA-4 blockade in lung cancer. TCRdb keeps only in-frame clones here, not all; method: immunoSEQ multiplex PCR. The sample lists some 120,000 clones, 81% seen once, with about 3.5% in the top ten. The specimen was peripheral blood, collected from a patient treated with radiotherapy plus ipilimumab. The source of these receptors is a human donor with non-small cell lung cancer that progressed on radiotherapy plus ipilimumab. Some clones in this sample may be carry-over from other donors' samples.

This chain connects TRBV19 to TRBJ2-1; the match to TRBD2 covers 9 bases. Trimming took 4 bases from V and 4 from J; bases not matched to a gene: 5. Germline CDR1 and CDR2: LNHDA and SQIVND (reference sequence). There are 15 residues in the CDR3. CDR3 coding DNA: TGTGCCAGTAGTAGAGTAGCGGGGGCTTACAATGAGCAGTTCTTC. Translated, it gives CASSRVAGAYNEQFF.

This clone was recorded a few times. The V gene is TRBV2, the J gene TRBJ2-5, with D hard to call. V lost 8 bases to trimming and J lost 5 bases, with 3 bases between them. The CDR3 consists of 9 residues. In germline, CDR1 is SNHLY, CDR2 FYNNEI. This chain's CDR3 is CASGETQYF. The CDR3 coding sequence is TGTGCCAGCGGGGAGACCCAGTACTTC. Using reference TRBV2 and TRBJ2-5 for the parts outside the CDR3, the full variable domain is EPEVTQTPSHQVTQMGQEVILRCVPISNHLYFYWYRQILGQKVEFLVSFYNNEISEKSEIFDDQFSVERPDGSNFTLKIRSTKLEDSAMYFCASGETQYFGPGTRLLVL.

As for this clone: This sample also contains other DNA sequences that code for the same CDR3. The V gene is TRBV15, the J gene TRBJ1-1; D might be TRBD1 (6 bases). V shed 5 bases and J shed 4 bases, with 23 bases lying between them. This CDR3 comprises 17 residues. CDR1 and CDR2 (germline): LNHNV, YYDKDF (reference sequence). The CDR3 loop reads CATSVGKGGYLRTEAFF. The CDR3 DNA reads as TGTGCCACCAGCGTTGGCAAGGGGGGGTACCTCCGCACTGAAGCTTTCTTT.

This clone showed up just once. The CDR3 DNA sequence: TGTGCCTGGAGCGTATATATTAGGGAGCTGTTTTTT. This gives the protein CAWSVYIRELFF. The chain couples TRBV30 to TRBJ2-2; no firm D call. The CDR3 covers 12 residues. V was pared by 3 bases and J by 9 bases, with 11 bases between. Per germline, CDR1 GTSNPN and CDR2 SVGIG (reference sequence).

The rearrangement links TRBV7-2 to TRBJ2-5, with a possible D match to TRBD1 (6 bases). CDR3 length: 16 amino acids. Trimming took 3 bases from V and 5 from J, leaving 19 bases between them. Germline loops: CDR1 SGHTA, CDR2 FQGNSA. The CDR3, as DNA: TGTGCCAGCAGCTTTACCGGGACAACGCGTGACGAGACCCAGTACTTC. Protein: CASSFTGTTRDETQYF.

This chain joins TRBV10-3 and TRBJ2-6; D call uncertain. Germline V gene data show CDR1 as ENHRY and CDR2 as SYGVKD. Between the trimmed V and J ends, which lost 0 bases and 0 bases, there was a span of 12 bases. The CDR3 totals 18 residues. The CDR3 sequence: CAISESKSASSGANVLTF. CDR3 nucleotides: TGTGCCATCAGTGAGTCGAAGTCGGCGAGCTCTGGGGCCAACGTCCTGACTTTC.

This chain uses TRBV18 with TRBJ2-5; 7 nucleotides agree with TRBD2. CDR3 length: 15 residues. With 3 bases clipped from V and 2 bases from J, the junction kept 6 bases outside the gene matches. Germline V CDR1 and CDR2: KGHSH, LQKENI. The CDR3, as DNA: TGTGCCAGCTCACCTTTACTAGCGAGGCAAGAGACCCAGTACTTC. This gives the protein CASSPLLARQETQYF.

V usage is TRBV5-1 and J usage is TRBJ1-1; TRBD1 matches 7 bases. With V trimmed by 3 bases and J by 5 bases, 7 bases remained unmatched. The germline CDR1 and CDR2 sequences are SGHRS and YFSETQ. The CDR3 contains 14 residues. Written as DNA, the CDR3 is TGCGCCAGCAGCTCCCTCAGGGGGGGAACTGAAGCTTTCTTT. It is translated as CASSSLRGGTEAFF.

The CDR3 DNA reads as TGTGCCAGCAGCTTAGTCATGCAAGAGACCCAGTACTTC. Its translation is CASSLVMQETQYF. V is TRBV7-2 and J is TRBJ2-5; D not certain. CDR1 is SGHTA, CDR2 FQGNSA, per germline. The CDR3 contains 13 residues. The V and J ends lost 1 base and 2 bases respectively, with 5 bases between them. The entire variable domain, with the rest obtained from reference TRBV7-2 and TRBJ2-5, is as follows: GAGVSQSPSNKVTEKGKDVELRCDPISGHTALYWYRQSLGQGLEFLIYFQGNSAPDKSGLPSDRFSAERTGGSVSTLTIQRTQQEDSAVYLCASSLVMQETQYFGPGTRLLVL.

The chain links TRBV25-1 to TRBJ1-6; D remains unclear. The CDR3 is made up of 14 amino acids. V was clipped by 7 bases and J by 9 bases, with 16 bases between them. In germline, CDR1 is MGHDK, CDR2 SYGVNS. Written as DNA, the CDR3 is TGTGCCAGCACCCACTACGCGGGGTCTTCACCCCTCCACTTT. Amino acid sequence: CASTHYAGSSPLHF.

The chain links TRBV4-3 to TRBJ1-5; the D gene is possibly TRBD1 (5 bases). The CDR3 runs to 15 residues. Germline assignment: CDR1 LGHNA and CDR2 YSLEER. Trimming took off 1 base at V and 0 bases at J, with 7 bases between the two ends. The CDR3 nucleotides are TGCGCCAGCAGCCAAGCAGGGTATAGCAATCAGCCCCAGCATTTT. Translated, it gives CASSQAGYSNQPQHF.

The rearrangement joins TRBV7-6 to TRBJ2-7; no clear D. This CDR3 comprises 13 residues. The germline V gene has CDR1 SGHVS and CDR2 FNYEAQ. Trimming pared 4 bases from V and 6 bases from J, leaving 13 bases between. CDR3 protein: CASSSGLLPEQYF. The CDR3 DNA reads TGTGCCAGCAGCTCCGGGCTTCTCCCCGAGCAGTACTTC. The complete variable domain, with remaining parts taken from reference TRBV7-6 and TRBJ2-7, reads GAGVSQSPRYKVTKRGQDVALRCDPISGHVSLYWYRQALGQGPEFLTYFNYEAQQDKSGLPNDRFSAERPEGSISTLTIQRTEQRDSAMYRCASSSGLLPEQYFGPGTRLTVT.

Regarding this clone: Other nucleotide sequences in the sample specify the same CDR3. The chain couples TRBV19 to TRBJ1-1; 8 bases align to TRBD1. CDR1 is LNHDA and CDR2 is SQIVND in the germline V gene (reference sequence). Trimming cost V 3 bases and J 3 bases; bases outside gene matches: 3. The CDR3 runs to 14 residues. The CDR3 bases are TGTGCCAGTAGTATTGGACAGGGCTACACTGAAGCTTTCTTT. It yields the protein CASSIGQGYTEAFF.

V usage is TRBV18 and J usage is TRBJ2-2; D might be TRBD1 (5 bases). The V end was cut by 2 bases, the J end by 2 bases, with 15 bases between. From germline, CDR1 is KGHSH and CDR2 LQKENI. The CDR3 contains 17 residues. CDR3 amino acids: CASSPLGQVDNTGELFF. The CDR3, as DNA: TGTGCCAGCTCACCATTGGGGCAGGTGGATAACACCGGGGAGCTGTTTTTT.

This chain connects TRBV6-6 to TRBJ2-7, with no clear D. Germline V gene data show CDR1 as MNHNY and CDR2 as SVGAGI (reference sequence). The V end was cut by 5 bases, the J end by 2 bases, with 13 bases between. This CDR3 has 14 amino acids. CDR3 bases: TGTGCCAGCAGTAGGACGCAATTGGCCTACGAGCAGTACTTC. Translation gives CASSRTQLAYEQYF.

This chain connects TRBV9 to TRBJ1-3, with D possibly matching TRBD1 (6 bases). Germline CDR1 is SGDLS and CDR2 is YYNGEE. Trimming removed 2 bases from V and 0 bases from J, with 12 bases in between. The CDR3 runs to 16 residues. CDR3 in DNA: TGTGCCAGCAGCGTCAGGGGAACAACCTCTGGAAACACCATATATTTT. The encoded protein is CASSVRGTTSGNTIYF.

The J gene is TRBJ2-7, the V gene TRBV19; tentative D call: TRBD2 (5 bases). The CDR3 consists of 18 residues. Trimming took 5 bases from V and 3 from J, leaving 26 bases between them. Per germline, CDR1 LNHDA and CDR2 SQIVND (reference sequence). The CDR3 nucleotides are TGTGCCAGTAGTCCCCTCGGACGACATTCGGGAACCAACTACGAGCAGTACTTC. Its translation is CASSPLGRHSGTNYEQYF.

The CDR3 DNA reads as TGTGCCACCAGCAGAGGGGTGGAGACCCAGTACTTC. Protein sequence: CATSRGVETQYF. This rearrangement joins TRBV15 to TRBJ2-5; D remains ambiguous. This CDR3 is built from 12 residues. CDR1 is LNHNV, CDR2 YYDKDF, per germline (reference sequence). Trimming cost V 1 base and J 5 bases, with 5 bases left between them.